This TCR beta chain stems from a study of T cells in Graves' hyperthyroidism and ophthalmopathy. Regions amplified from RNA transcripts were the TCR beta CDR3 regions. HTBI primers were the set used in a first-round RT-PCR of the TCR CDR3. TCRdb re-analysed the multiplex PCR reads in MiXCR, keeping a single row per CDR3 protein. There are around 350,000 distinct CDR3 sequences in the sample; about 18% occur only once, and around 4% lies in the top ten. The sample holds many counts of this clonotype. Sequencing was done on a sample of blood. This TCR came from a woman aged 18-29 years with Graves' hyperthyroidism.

CDR3 nucleotide sequence: TGTGCCAGCAGTGACCGGGACAGAGGCTACGAGCAGTACTTC. This sequence encodes CASSDRDRGYEQYF. The chain carries TRBV6-1 and TRBJ2-7, with TRBD1 matching over 7 bases. The CDR3 sequence is 14 residues long. V lost 3 bases and J lost 3; bases outside the gene matches: 5. Germline CDR1 reads MNHNS; CDR2 reads SASEGT.